This entry concerns a single TCR beta chain. These data originate in a study of blood T cells in healthy people across ages. Background on the study: Template switching captured about one barcoded beta molecule per two T cells.

Next came a second PCR, run for roughly 7 to 12 cycles, which used a sample-barcoded 5' primer along with a J-beta primer mix. Each cDNA molecule was tagged by a template-switch adaptor that had 12 random nucleotides. From the 5' RACE reads, TCRdb called clonotypes with MiXCR, one entry per CDR3 protein. This table has 1.8 million or so distinct CDR3 sequences, 30% to 40% appearing once. V dropped 4 bases and J dropped 3; count of bases not matched to a gene: 16. The CDR3 loop spans 17 amino acids. CDR1 and CDR2 from the germline V gene are SQVTM and ANQGSEA. This clonotype originated in a human donor in good health. The sequenced sample was blood. The rearrangement joins TRBV29-1 to TRBJ2-3, with TRBD1 identical over 7 bases. CDR3 loop: CSVVIRPNRGSTDTQYF. CDR3 nucleotides: TGCAGCGTTGTTATCCGGCCTAACAGGGGAAGTACAGATACGCAGTATTTT.